This T cell receptor beta chain was sequenced during a study of somatic mutations in cytotoxic T cells in rheumatoid arthritis. Study summary: Certain T-cell populations stained with V beta antibodies were FACS-sorted to nearly 100% purity, and V beta1+ cells were TCRB-sequenced. Study-wide results and limits: Antigenic targets recognized by the expanded CD8+ clones remained undetermined.

The table came from immunoSEQ multiplex PCR; TCRdb's copy has only in-frame clones and leaves some out. The table records over 8,500 clones, over 65% of them present only once. The V gene end was trimmed by 5 bases and the J gene end by 3 bases; junction bases not matched to a gene: 6. CDR1 is MNHNY, CDR2 SVGAGI, per germline (reference sequence). The CDR3 spans 14 residues. Isolation of the CD4+ and CD8+ populations was accomplished via positive magnetic bead selection, with purity assessed by flow cytometry. For this clone: What it recognizes is unknown.

This TCR was recovered from a man aged 55 to 70 in good health. V and J are TRBV6-6 and TRBJ2-7, with 8 bases aligning to TRBD1. The material sequenced was CD8+ T cells sorted from blood. The CDR3 loop is CASSPRTGNYEQYF. CDR3 in DNA: TGTGCCAGCAGTCCGCGGACAGGGAACTACGAGCAGTACTTC.